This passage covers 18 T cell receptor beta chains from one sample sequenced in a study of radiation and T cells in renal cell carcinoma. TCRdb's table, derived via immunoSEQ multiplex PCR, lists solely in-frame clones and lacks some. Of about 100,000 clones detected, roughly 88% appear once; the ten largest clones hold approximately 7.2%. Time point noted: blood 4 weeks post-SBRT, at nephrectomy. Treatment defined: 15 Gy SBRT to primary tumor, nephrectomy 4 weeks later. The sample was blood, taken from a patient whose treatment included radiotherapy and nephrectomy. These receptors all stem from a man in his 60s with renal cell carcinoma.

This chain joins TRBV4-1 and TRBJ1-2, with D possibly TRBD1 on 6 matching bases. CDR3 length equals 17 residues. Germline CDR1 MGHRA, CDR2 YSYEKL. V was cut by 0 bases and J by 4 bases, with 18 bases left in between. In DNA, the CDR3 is TGCGCCAGCAGCCAAGATCAGGGGAGGAGGGGAGGCTATGGCTACACCTTC. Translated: CASSQDQGRRGGYGYTF.

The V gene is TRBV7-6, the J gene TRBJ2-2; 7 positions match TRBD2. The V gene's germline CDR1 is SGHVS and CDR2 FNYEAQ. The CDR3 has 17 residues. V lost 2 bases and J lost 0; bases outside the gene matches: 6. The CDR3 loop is CASSLNGGLTNTGELFF. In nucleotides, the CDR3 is TGTGCCAGCAGCTTAAATGGGGGACTAACGAACACCGGGGAGCTGTTTTTT.

CDR3 protein: CASTSQPNTGELFF. CDR3 nucleotides: TGTGCCAGCACGTCACAACCTAACACCGGGGAGCTGTTTTTT. The chain joins TRBV9 to TRBJ2-2; D remains ambiguous. CDR1 and CDR2 from the germline V gene are SGDLS and YYNGEE. With 6 bases removed from V and 2 bases from J, the gap between germline ends came to 11 bases. The CDR3 sequence is 14 residues long. The full variable domain, in which reference TRBV9 and TRBJ2-2 provide the parts outside the CDR3, is DSGVTQTPKHLITATGQRVTLRCSPRSGDLSVYWYQQSLDQGLQFLIQYYNGEERAKGNILERFSAQQFPDLHSELNLSSLELGDSALYFCASTSQPNTGELFFGEGSRLTVL.

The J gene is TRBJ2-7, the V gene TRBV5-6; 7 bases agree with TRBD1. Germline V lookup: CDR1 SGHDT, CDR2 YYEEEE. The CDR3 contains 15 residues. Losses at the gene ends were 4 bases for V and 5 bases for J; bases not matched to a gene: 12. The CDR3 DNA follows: TGTGCCAGCAGCCTACTCCGACAGGGTATCAACGAGCAGTACTTC. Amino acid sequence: CASSLLRQGINEQYF. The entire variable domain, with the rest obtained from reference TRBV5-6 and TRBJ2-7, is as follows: DAGVTQSPTHLIKTRGQQVTLRCSPKSGHDTVSWYQQALGQGPQFIFQYYEEEERQRGNFPDRFSGHQFPNYSSELNVNALLLGDSALYLCASSLLRQGINEQYFGPGTRLTVT.

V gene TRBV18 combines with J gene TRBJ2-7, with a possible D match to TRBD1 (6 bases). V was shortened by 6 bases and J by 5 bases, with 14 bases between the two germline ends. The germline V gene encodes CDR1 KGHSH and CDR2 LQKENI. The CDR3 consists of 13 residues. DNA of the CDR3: TGTGCCAGCTCTCTAAACCCAGGGGACGAGCAGTACTTC. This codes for CASSLNPGDEQYF.

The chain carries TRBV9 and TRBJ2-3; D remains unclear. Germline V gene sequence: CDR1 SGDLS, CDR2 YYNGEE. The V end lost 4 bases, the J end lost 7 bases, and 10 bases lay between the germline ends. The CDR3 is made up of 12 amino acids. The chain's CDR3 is CASSPRRHTQYF. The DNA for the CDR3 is TGTGCCAGCAGCCCCCGTCGCCATACGCAGTATTTT.

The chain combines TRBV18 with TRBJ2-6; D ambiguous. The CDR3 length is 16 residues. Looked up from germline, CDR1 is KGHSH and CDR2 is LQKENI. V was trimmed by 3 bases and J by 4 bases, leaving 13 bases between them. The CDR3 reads CASSPGTLRGANVLTF. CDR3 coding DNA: TGTGCCAGCTCACCGGGTACACTTCGGGGGGCCAACGTCCTGACTTTC.

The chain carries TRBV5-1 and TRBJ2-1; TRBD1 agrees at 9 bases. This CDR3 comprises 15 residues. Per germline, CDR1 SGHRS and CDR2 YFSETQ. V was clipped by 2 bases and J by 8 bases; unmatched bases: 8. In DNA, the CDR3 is TGCGCCAGCAGCTTTAACGGAAGGACAGGGGATGAGCAGTTCTTC. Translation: CASSFNGRTGDEQFF. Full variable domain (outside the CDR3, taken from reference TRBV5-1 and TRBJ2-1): KAGVTQTPRYLIKTRGQQVTLSCSPISGHRSVSWYQQTPGQGLQFLFEYFSETQRNKGNFPGRFSGRQFSNSRSEMNVSTLELGDSALYLCASSFNGRTGDEQFFGPGTRLTVL.

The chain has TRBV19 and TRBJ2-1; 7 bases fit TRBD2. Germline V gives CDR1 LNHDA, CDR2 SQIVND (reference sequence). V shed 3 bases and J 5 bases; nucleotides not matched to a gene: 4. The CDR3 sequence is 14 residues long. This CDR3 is CASSIPGLHNEQFF. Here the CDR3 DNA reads TGTGCCAGTAGTATCCCGGGACTACACAATGAGCAGTTCTTC.

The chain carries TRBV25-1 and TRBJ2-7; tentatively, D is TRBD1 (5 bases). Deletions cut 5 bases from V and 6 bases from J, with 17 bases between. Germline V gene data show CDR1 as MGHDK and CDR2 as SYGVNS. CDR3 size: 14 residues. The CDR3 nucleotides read TGTGCCAGCAGTCCCGGACAACCCATGGCCGAGCAGTACTTC. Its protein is CASSPGQPMAEQYF.

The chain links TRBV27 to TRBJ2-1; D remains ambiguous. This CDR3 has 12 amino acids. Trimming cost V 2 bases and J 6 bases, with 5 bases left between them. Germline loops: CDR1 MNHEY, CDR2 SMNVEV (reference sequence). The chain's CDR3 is CASSLLPNEQFF. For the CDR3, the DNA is TGTGCCAGCAGTTTACTTCCCAATGAGCAGTTCTTC.

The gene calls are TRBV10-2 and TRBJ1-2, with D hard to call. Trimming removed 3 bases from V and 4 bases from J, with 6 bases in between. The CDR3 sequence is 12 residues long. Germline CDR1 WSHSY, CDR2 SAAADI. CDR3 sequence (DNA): TGCGCCAGCAGTGATGAGGGCTATGGCTACACCTTC. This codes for CASSDEGYGYTF.

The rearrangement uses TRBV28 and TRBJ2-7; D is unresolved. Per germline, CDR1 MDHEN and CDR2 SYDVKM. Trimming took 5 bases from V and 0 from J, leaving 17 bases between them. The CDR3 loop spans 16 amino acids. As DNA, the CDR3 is TGTGCCAGCAGTCCCCCCCGGCTGGCAGGCTCCTACGAGCAGTACTTC. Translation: CASSPPRLAGSYEQYF.

The CDR3 here is CASSPLDGSYNEQFF. As DNA, the CDR3 is TGTGCCAGCAGCCCCCTGGACGGCTCCTACAATGAGCAGTTCTTC. This sequence joins TRBV27 and TRBJ2-1, with D unresolved. Deletions cut 6 bases from V and 0 bases from J, with 12 bases between. The length of the CDR3 is 15 residues. Germline values: CDR1 MNHEY, CDR2 SMNVEV (reference sequence).

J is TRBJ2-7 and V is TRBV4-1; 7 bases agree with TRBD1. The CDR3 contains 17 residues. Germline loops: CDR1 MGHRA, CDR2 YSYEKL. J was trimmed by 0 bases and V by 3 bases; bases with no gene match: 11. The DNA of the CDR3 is TGCGCCAGCAGCCAGGGCCCCCGGGACAGCAGCTCCTACGAGCAGTACTTC. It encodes CASSQGPRDSSSYEQYF.

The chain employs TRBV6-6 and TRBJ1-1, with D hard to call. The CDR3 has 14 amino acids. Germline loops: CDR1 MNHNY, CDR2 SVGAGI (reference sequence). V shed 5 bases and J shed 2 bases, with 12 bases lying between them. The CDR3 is CASSPERPNTEAFF. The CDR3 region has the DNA TGTGCCAGCAGTCCGGAGCGACCTAACACTGAAGCTTTCTTT.

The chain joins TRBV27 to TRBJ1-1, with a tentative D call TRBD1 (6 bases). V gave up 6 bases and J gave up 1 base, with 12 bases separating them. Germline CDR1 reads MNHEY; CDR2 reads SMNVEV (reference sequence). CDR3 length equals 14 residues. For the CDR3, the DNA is TGTGCCAGCAGAGAATGGGGACAGAACACTGAAGCTTTCTTT. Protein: CASREWGQNTEAFF.

The CDR3 loop reads CASSLDGAAEETQYF. CDR3 nucleotides: TGTGCCAGCAGCTTAGATGGGGCAGCCGAAGAGACCCAGTACTTC. The genes are TRBV11-2 and TRBJ2-5; possible D gene TRBD1, 5 bases. Germline CDR1 SGHAT, CDR2 FQNNGV. The CDR3 spans 15 residues. Trimming removed 0 bases at V and 3 bases at J, with 11 bases between.